This T cell receptor beta chain was recorded in a study of T cell responses to AZD1222 COVID-19 vaccine. Whole-study context: Second-dose schedules of about 4 or about 12 weeks were combined.

Study-wide findings and caveats: Just a handful of people given AZD1222 tested seropositive at baseline. The donors showed a predominance of white British ancestry and of females, with possible underestimation of clonal diversity.

Note on this clone: Its antigen is unidentified.

From germline, CDR1 is SGDLS and CDR2 YYNGEE. V lost 0 bases and J 9 bases, leaving 8 bases between the germline ends. This CDR3 has 12 amino acids. Produced via immunoSEQ multiplex PCR; TCRdb's table is partial and in-frame only. This sample has around 100,000 clones, with more than 70% found just once. Sequencing was performed on peripheral blood, taken on day 0 of AZD1222 vaccination. The V call is TRBV9, the J call TRBJ2-3, with D unresolved. The receptor's source is an adult in good health. The CDR3 nucleotides read TGTGCCAGCAGCGTAGGGGAATCGACGCAGTATTTT. Amino acids: CASSVGESTQYF.